This T cell receptor (beta chain) was recovered during a study of regulatory T cells in long-lasting Graves disease. Broader study findings: In persistent patients, shared public clonotypes (around 2,500) outnumbered those in new patients (roughly 1,000).

The V end lost 3 bases, the J end lost 7 bases, and 12 bases lay between the germline ends. The V gene's germline CDR1 is SGHAT and CDR2 FQNNGV. This CDR3 has 13 residues. Construction of the TCR beta libraries employed iRepertoire HTBI primers in conjunction with Arm-PCR of CDR3 regions. One entry per CDR3 protein, called by TCRdb with MiXCR from the multiplex PCR reads. The sample carries 500,000 to 700,000 distinct CDR3 sequences, 25% to 30% recorded once. This clonotype turned up a few times. Its cognate antigen is unknown. Described time point: persistent/refractory GD, antithyroid drugs over 5 years with positive TRAb. The authors made the TCR library using RNA they extracted from PBMCs. The diagnosis of Graves' disease used American Thyroid Association guidelines.

This TCR was recovered from a female donor with Graves disease. The chain couples TRBV11-2 to TRBJ1-1; a possible D gene is TRBD1 (6 bases). The starting material was peripheral blood mononuclear cells (PBMCs), obtained when the disease was refractory, from a patient treated with antithyroid drugs. The CDR3 here is CASSLGGGYEAFF. CDR3 nucleotide sequence: TGTGCCAGCAGCTTGGGGGGGGGCTATGAAGCTTTCTTT.